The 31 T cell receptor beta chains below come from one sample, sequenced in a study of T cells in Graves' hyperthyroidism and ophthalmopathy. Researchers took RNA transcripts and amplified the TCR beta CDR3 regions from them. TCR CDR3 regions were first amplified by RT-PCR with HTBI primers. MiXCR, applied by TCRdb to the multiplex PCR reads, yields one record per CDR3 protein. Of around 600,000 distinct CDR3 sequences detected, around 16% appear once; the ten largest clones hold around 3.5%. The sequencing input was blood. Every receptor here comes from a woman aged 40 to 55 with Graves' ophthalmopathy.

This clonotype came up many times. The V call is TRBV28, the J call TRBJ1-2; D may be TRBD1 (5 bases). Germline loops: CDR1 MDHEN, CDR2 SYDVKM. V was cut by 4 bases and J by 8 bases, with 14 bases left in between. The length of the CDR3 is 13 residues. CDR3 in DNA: TGTGCCAGCAGTTCACAGAGTGGGGACGGCTACACCTTC. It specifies CASSSQSGDGYTF.

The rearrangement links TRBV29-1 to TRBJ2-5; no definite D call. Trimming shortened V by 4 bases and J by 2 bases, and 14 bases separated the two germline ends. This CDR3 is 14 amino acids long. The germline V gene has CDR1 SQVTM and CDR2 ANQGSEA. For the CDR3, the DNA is TGCAGCGTTGTTGGGGTTTATGGGCAAGAGACCCAGTACTTC. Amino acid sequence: CSVVGVYGQETQYF.

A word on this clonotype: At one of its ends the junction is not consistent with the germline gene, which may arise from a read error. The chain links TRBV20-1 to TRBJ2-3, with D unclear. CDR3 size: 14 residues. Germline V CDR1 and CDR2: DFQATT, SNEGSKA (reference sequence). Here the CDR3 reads CNAFSPGGTDTQYF. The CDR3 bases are TGCAATGCTTTCTCTCCAGGAGGCACAGATACGCAGTATTTT.

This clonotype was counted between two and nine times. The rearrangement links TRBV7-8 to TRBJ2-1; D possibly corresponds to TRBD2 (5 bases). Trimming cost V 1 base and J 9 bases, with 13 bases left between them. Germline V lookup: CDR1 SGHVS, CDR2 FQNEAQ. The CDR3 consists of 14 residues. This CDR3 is CASSLDEGRIEQFF. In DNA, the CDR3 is TGTGCCAGCAGCTTAGATGAGGGTAGGATTGAGCAGTTCTTC.

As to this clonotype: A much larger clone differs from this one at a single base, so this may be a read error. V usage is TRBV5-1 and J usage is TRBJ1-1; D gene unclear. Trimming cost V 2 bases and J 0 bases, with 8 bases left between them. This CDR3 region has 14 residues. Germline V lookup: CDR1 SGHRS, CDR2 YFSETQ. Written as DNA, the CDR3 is TGCGCCAGCAGCTTCAATCAGATGAACACTGAAGCTTTCTTT. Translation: CASSFNQMNTEAFF.

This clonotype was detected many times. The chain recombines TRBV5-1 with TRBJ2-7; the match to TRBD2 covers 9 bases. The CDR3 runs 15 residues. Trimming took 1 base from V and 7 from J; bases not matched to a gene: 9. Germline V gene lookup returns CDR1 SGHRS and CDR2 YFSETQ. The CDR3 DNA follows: TGCGCCAGCAGCTTGAATAGCGGGAGAGGTCAAGAGCAGTACTTC. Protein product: CASSLNSGRGQEQYF.

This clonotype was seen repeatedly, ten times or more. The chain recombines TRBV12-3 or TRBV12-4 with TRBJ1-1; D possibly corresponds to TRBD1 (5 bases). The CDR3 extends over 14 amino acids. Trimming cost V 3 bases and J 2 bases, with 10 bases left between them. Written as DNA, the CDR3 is TGTGCCAGCAGTTTCCAGAGGGGCAACACTGAAGCTTTCTTT. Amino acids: CASSFQRGNTEAFF.

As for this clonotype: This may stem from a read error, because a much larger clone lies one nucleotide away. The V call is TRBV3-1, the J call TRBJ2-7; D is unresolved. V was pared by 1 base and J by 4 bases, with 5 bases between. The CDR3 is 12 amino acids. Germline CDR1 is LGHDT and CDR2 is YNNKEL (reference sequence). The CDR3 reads CASSQVNYEQYF. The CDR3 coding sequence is TGTGCCAGCAGCCAAGTGAATTACGAGCAGTACTTC.

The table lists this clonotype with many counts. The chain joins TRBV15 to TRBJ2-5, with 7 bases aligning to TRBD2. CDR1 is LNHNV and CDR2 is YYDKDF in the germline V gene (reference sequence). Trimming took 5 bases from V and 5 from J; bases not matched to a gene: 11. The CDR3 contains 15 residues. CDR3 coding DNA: TGTGCCACCAGCCGTGCGGGGGAACCTCACGAGACCCAGTACTTC. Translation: CATSRAGEPHETQYF.

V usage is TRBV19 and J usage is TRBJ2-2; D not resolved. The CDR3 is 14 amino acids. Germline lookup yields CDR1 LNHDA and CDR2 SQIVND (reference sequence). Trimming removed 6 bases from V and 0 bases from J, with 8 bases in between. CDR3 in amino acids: CASRLMANTGELFF. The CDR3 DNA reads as TGTGCCAGTAGGCTTATGGCGAACACCGGGGAGCTGTTTTTT.

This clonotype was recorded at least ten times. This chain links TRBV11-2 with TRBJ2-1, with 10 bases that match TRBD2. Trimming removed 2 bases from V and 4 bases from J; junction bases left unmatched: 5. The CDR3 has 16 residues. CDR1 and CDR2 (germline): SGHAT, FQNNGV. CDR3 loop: CASSLQGTSAYNEQFF. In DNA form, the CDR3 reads TGTGCCAGCAGCTTACAAGGGACTAGCGCTTACAATGAGCAGTTCTTC.

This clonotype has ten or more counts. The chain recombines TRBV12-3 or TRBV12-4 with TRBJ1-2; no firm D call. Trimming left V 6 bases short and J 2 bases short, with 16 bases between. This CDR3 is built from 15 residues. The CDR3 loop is CASSPHDDENYGYTF. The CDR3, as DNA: TGTGCCAGCAGCCCCCACGACGACGAGAACTATGGCTACACCTTC.

The CDR3 DNA is TGTGCCAGCAGTTTTAAATTTAACACCGGGGAGCTGTTTTTT. Protein product: CASSFKFNTGELFF. This chain connects TRBV28 to TRBJ2-2; D unclear. The V gene's germline CDR1 is MDHEN and CDR2 SYDVKM. The CDR3 length is 14 residues. Trimming cost V 3 bases and J 2 bases, with 7 bases left between them.

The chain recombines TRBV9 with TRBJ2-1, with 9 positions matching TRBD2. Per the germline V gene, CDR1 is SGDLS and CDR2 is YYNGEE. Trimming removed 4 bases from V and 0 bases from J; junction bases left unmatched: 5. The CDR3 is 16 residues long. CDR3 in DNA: TGTGCCAGCAGCCCCCGACTAGCGGTCTCCTACAATGAGCAGTTCTTC. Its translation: CASSPRLAVSYNEQFF.

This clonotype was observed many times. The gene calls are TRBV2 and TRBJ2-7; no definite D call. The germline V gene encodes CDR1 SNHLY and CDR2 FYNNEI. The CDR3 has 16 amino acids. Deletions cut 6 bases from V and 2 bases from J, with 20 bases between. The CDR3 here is CASSVGPLTRTYEQYF. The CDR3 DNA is TGTGCCAGCAGCGTAGGGCCCCTAACCAGAACCTACGAGCAGTACTTC.

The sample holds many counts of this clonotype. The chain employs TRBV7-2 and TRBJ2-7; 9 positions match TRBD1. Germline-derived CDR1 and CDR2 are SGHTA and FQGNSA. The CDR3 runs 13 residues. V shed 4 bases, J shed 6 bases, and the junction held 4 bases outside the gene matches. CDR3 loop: CASSSRQGGEQYF. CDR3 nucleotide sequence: TGTGCCAGCAGCTCGAGACAGGGGGGCGAGCAGTACTTC.

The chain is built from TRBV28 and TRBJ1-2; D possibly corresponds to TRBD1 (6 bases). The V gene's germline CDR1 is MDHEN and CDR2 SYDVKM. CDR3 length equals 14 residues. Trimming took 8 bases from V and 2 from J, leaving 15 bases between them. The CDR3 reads CASLSPQGNYGYTF. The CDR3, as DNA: TGTGCCAGCCTCAGCCCCCAGGGGAACTATGGCTACACCTTC.

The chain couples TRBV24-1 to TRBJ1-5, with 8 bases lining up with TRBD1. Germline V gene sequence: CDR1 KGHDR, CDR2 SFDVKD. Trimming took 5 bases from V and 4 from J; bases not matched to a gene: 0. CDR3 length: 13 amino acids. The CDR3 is CATSGTGNQPQHF. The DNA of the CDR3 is TGTGCCACCAGTGGGACAGGGAATCAGCCCCAGCATTTT.

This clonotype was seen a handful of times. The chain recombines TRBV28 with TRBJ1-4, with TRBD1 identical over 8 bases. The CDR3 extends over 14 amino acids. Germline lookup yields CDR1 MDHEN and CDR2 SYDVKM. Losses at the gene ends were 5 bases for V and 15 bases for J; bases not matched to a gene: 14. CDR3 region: CASSRGQGGLWLFF. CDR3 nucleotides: TGTGCCAGCAGTCGCGGACAGGGCGGGTTGTGGTTGTTTTTT.

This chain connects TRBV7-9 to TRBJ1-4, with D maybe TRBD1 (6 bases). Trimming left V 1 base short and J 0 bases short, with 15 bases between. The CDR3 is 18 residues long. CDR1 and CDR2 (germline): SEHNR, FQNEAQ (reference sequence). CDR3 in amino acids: CASSLGAGQSATNEKLFF. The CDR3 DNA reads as TGTGCCAGCAGCTTAGGGGCAGGACAGTCAGCAACTAATGAAAAACTGTTTTTT.

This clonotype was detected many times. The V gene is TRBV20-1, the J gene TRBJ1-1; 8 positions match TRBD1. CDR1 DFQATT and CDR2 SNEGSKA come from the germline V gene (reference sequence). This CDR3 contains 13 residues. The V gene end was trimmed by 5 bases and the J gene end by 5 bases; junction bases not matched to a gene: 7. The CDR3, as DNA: TGCAGTGCTCCAGGGGGCCGGTGGACTGAAGCTTTCTTT. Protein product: CSAPGGRWTEAFF.

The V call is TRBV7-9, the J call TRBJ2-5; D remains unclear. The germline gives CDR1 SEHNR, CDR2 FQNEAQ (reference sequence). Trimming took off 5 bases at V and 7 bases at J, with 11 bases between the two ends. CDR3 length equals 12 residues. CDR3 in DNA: TGTGCCAGCAGCCAAGATGGTCGGACCCAGTACTTC. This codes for CASSQDGRTQYF.

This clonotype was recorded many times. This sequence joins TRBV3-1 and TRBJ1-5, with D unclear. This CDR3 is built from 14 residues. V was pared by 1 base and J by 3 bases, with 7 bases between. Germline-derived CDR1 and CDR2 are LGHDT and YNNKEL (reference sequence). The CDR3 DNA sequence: TGTGCCAGCAGCCAAGGAAGAGCCAATCAGCCCCAGCATTTT. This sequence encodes CASSQGRANQPQHF.

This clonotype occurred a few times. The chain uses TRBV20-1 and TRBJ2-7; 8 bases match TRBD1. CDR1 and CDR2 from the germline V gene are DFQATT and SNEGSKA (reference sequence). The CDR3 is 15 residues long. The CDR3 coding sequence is TGCAGCGCCGTGGTGCCGGGACAGGTTCTTTACGAGCAGTACTTC. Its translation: CSAVVPGQVLYEQYF.

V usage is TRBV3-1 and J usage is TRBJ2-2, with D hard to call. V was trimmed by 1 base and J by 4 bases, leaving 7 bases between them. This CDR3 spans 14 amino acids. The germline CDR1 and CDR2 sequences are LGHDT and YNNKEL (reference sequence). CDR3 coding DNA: TGTGCCAGCAGCCAAGGTTTAAGCACCGGGGAGCTGTTTTTT. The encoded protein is CASSQGLSTGELFF. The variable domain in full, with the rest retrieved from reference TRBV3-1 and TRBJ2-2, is DTAVSQTPKYLVTQMGNDKSIKCEQNLGHDTMYWYKQDSKKFLKIMFSYNNKELIINETVPNRFSPKSPDKAHLNLHINSLELGDSAVYFCASSQGLSTGELFFGEGSRLTVL.

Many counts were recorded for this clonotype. In DNA form, the CDR3 reads TGCAGTGCTAGAGATGTGGGCGTCGAGCAGTACTTC. The encoded protein is CSARDVGVEQYF. The V and J genes are TRBV20-1 and TRBJ2-7; unclear D gene. Between the trimmed V and J ends, which lost 0 bases and 6 bases, there was a span of 9 bases. The CDR3 extends over 12 amino acids. Germline V gives CDR1 DFQATT, CDR2 SNEGSKA (reference sequence).

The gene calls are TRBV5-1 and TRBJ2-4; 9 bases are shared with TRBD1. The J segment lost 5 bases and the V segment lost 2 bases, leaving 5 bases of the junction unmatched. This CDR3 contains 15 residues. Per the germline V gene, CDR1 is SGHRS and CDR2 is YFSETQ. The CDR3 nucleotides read TGCGCCAGCAGCTTTGGGAGGACAGGGGAAAACATTCAGTACTTC. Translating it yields CASSFGRTGENIQYF.

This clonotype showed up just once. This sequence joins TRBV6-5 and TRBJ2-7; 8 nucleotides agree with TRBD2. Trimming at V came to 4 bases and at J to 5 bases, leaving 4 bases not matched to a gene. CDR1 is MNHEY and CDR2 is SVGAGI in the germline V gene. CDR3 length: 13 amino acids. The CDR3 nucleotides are TGTGCCAGCAGTTCAGCGGGAGAGGACGAGCAGTACTTC. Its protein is CASSSAGEDEQYF.

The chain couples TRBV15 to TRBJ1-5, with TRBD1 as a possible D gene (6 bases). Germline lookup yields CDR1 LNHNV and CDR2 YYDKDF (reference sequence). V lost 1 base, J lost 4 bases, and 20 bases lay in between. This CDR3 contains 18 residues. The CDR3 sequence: CATSRAGRNRAANQPQHF. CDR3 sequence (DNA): TGTGCCACCAGCAGAGCCGGTCGTAACAGGGCGGCGAATCAGCCCCAGCATTTT.

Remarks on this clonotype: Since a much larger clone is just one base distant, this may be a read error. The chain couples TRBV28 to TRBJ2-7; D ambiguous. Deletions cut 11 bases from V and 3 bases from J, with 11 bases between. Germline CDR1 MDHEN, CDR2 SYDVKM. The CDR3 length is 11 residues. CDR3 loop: CAVSRYYEQYF. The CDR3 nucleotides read TGTGCCGTCTCTCGGTACTACGAGCAGTACTTC.

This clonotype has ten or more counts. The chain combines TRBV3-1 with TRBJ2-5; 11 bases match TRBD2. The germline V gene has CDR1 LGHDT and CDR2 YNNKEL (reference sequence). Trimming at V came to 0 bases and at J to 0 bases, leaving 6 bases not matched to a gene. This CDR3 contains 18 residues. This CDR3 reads CASSQEQGLAEYQETQYF. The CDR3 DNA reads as TGTGCCAGCAGCCAAGAGCAGGGACTAGCGGAATACCAAGAGACCCAGTACTTC.